This T cell receptor (beta chain) was sequenced for a study of human T cells and chemical hapten exposure (dated by TCRdb to about 2021). Describing the broader study: For sensitization, 2% DPC in acetone was applied to a roughly 2 cm by roughly 2 cm area of upper inner arm skin. Weekly therapeutic DPC doses were additionally applied to the scalp of patients throughout the approximately 24-week study period. Patch testing was performed on the upper back with Finn chambers containing 0.01% DPC, and the patch tests were scored after 6 days according to International Contact Dermatitis Research Group standards. The patient cohort, mostly female, included alopecia areata with under or over 50% scalp involvement, alopecia totalis and alopecia universalis. Libraries were combined into a pool for sequencing, and differences in TCR yield between samples came mainly from small differences in library volumes within the pool. The study tracked peripheral blood TCR repertoire changes in vivo during primary and secondary sensitization to the hapten diphenylcyclopropenone (DPC) in alopecia patients. Blood samples were taken from patients before sensitization (week 0) and then at 2, 6 and about 24 weeks after DPC sensitization. About 30 alopecia patients provided blood for TCR sequencing at one to four time points (pre-sensitization, 2, 6 and 24 weeks). Findings and caveats that apply to the study as a whole: Compared with pre-sensitization or healthy control sets, expanded TCRs formed significantly more large CDR3 similarity clusters, which is consistent with antigen-driven responses. Because all patients had alopecia, a presumed autoimmune disease, the immune response of the patients might differ from that of healthy individuals. DPC sensitization did not change the number of TCRs with a frequency above 1 in 1000, and there was no evidence of changes in global repertoire structure. A positive correlation was found between the number of PT1 expanded TCRs and patch test score, with significance reached at thresholds 8, 16 and 32 but not 4. Repeated subsampling changed both the strength of the expansion versus patch-test correlation and the threshold at which that correlation became significant.

What this sample's time point label stands for: pre-sensitization, week 0. According to the study, the label for this sample's treatment or condition signals: therapeutic diphenylcyclopropenone sensitization with weekly scalp DPC. At every patch-test visit, the blood draw took place before the patch test was put on. Patients were considered eligible if aged 18 to 70, diagnosed with alopecia and deemed suitable for DPC therapy, and patients were excluded if pregnant. Unfractionated whole blood was collected in Tempus Blood RNA tubes, and total RNA was extracted from that blood. Based on the germline V gene, the CDR1 and CDR2 sequences are MRHNA and SNTAGT. V is shortened by 0 bases, J by 10 bases, and the region joining them spans 12 bases. The CDR3, cysteine through phenylalanine, is 13 amino acids long. Of all the DNA, just the CDR3 is kept, 39 bases in frame from base 1. The method behind the library was RACE. Sequenced on a NextSeq 500. During library preparation, unique molecular identifiers were attached to individual cDNA molecules so that TCRs could be counted in a quantitative, reproducible way. From each blood RNA sample, both TCR alpha and TCR beta chains were sequenced. In the authors' own workflow: Samples had a median of roughly 87,000 TCRs, with a range from 23,224 to 690,600. The Decombinator software suite was used to annotate V, J and CDR3 in the TCR reads. For the PS versus PT1 abundance plots, all samples were subsampled to the same number of TCRs (28,000). TCRs were defined as expanded if absent before sensitization and observed at least eight times at the 2-week time point. Through fastp at Q25 and MiXCR, TCRdb rebuilt clones from the public reads, retaining in-frame beta chains. Rows matching on CDR3 protein sequence are summarized as one entry with the most common DNA and genes. The V and J calls reflect TCRdb's pipeline rather than the authors' work. Within this sample are 50,000 to 65,000 distinct CDR3 sequences, with about 11% of them counted one time only. The ten largest clonotypes hold 4% of the sample.

Of note for this clonotype: Its antigen is currently not known. No much larger clonotype is one base removed from it; base qualities were not supplied.

Sequencing used whole blood, obtained in connection with sensitization to the hapten diphenylcyclopropenone (DPC). This sequence was found in a middle-aged woman with alopecia areata. Some clones in this sample may be carry-over from other donors' samples. Recombination connected TRBV6-4 to TRBJ1-1, with a tentative D gene TRBD1 over 5 matching bases. In nucleotide form, the sequence is TGTGCCAGCAGTGACTCTGGGGCCGGGGGAGCTTTCTTT. Its product reads: CASSDSGAGGAFF.